The 18 T cell receptor beta chains presented below share a single source sample, sequenced in a study of blood T cell repertoires in COVID-19 (dated by TCRdb to the early 2020s). The library was produced with the immunoSEQ multiplex PCR assay. TCRdb took this table from immuneACCESS and kept in-frame rearrangements with V and J called. Such tables lack part of the clones; where checked against another copy, unresolved V genes explain under half of the gap, and the rest is unexplained. Across this sample there are approximately 270,000 clones, with more than 80% seen only once. The ten largest account for about 4% of the sample. The sample taken for sequencing was PBMCs or T cells enriched from blood (not recorded which). The source is a woman aged 25-40 years with acute COVID-19.

For the CDR3, the DNA is TGTGCCAGCAGCGGCACAGTCAATTTCTACGAGCAGTACTTC. Translated, it gives CASSGTVNFYEQYF. This chain uses TRBV14 with TRBJ2-7; D not certain. V dropped 5 bases and J dropped 3 bases, with 14 bases sitting between them. The germline V gene has CDR1 SGHDN and CDR2 FVKESK. This CDR3 is built from 14 residues.

The V call is TRBV11-1, the J call TRBJ1-3; D remains unclear. Germline V gene lookup returns CDR1 SGHAT and CDR2 FQDESV (reference sequence). V dropped 3 bases and J dropped 0 bases, with 9 bases sitting between them. This CDR3 is 15 amino acids long. CDR3 DNA sequence: TGTGCCAGCAGCTTTTCGGGTACCTCTGGAAACACCATATATTTT. Translating gives CASSFSGTSGNTIYF.

A single count supports this clone. The chain couples TRBV4-1 to TRBJ1-2; a possible D gene is TRBD1 (5 bases). The CDR3 runs to 14 residues. Per germline, CDR1 MGHRA and CDR2 YSYEKL. Trimming cost V 0 bases and J 3 bases, with 8 bases left between them. This CDR3 reads CASSQEEGHYGYTF. CDR3 DNA sequence: TGCGCCAGCAGCCAAGAGGAGGGGCACTATGGCTACACCTTC.

The chain recombines TRBV3-1 (or the pseudogene TRBV3-2) with TRBJ2-2, with TRBD2 identical over 13 bases. The trim removed 1 base at V and 6 bases at J, leaving 11 bases unmatched. Germline V CDR1 and CDR2: LGHDT, YNNKEL (reference sequence). The CDR3 length is 19 residues. The CDR3 region is CASSQVVLAGGRGAGELFF. The CDR3 DNA follows: TGTGCCAGCAGCCAAGTTGTACTAGCGGGAGGGAGAGGGGCCGGGGAGCTGTTTTTT.

This chain joins TRBV11-1 and TRBJ2-1; D perhaps matches TRBD1 (5 bases). Trimming removed 5 bases at V and 4 bases at J, with 18 bases between. Germline-derived CDR1 and CDR2 are SGHAT and FQDESV (reference sequence). The CDR3 has 16 amino acids. CDR3 coding DNA: TGTGCCAGCAGCCCTAAGGACGGACACACTTACAATGAGCAGTTCTTC. Its protein product is CASSPKDGHTYNEQFF.

The rearrangement joins TRBV7-8 to TRBJ2-1; D might be TRBD2 (6 bases). Germline CDR1 SGHVS, CDR2 FQNEAQ. The CDR3 runs 14 residues. V was pared by 6 bases and J by 4 bases, with 13 bases between. In nucleotides, the CDR3 is TGTGCCAGCAGGGAGGGCGGAAGTTACAATGAGCAGTTCTTC. It is translated as CASREGGSYNEQFF.

The V call is TRBV11-2, the J call TRBJ2-7, with 7 positions matching TRBD1. V dropped 3 bases and J dropped 2; count of bases not matched to a gene: 1. The CDR3 is made up of 13 amino acids. Germline CDR1 and CDR2: SGHAT and FQNNGV. CDR3 residues: CASSFDRAYEQYF. DNA for the CDR3: TGTGCCAGCAGCTTCGACAGGGCCTACGAGCAGTACTTC.

This clone was recorded only once. This chain joins TRBV5-1 and TRBJ2-1; 7 bases are shared with TRBD1. The germline CDR1 and CDR2 sequences are SGHRS and YFSETQ. CDR3 size: 14 residues. The junction had 7 bases not matched to a gene; V was cut back by 4 bases and J by 6 bases. CDR3 sequence (DNA): TGCGCCAGCAGCCCCGTGACAGGGCCCAATGAGCAGTTCTTC. Protein sequence: CASSPVTGPNEQFF. Full variable domain (rest looked up from reference TRBV5-1 and TRBJ2-1): KAGVTQTPRYLIKTRGQQVTLSCSPISGHRSVSWYQQTPGQGLQFLFEYFSETQRNKGNFPGRFSGRQFSNSRSEMNVSTLELGDSALYLCASSPVTGPNEQFFGPGTRLTVL.

The CDR3 loop is CATSAEGANYGYTF. CDR3 in DNA: TGTGCCACCAGTGCGGAGGGAGCTAACTATGGCTACACCTTC. The chain recombines TRBV24-1 with TRBJ1-2; no clear D. Germline-derived CDR1 and CDR2 are KGHDR and SFDVKD. CDR3 size: 14 residues. The ends were cut back, 5 bases at V and 0 bases at J, with 9 bases in the middle.

The chain recombines TRBV4-1 with TRBJ1-4; no reliable D call. Germline CDR1 is MGHRA and CDR2 is YSYEKL. V lost 0 bases, J lost 3 bases, and 8 bases lay in between. The CDR3 extends over 15 amino acids. CDR3 coding DNA: TGCGCCAGCAGCCAAGATCGGAGCCCTAATGAAAAACTGTTTTTT. It is translated as CASSQDRSPNEKLFF.

The rearrangement joins TRBV6-5 to TRBJ2-3, with D perhaps matching TRBD1 (5 bases). V lost 4 bases and J lost 6, with 20 bases in between. Germline assignment: CDR1 MNHEY and CDR2 SVGAGI. CDR3 length equals 16 residues. As DNA, the CDR3 is TGTGCCAGCAGTTGGACACCGGCCTTTGGGATGGATACGCAGTATTTT. Translation: CASSWTPAFGMDTQYF.

CDR3 in amino acids: CAIAFGQGVFANTGELFF. The CDR3 DNA sequence: TGTGCCATCGCTTTCGGGCAGGGGGTGTTTGCGAACACCGGGGAGCTGTTTTTT. The J gene is TRBJ2-2, the V gene TRBV5-3; TRBD1 aligns across 7 bases. TRBV5-3 qualifies as an ORF whose function is uncertain. The ends lost 9 bases at V and 0 bases at J; junction bases unmatched: 17. This CDR3 has 18 amino acids.

The chain has TRBV7-6 and TRBJ2-2; a weak D match, TRBD1 (6 bases). CDR3 length: 17 residues. V lost 5 bases and J lost 3, with 19 bases in between. CDR1 is SGHVS, CDR2 FNYEAQ, per germline. The CDR3 loop reads CASSRYGRTEDTGELFF. In DNA form, the CDR3 reads TGTGCCAGCAGCCGATACGGACGGACAGAAGACACCGGGGAGCTGTTTTTT.

The chain links TRBV25-1 to TRBJ1-2; D remains ambiguous. CDR1 and CDR2 from the germline V gene are MGHDK and SYGVNS. The CDR3 consists of 13 residues. Deletions cut 3 bases from V and 8 bases from J, with 13 bases between. The CDR3 sequence: CASSDSVYRGYTF. The CDR3 DNA reads TGTGCCAGCAGTGATTCGGTGTATCGGGGCTACACCTTC.

The V call is TRBV11-2, the J call TRBJ1-1, with TRBD1 matching 7 bases. V shed 5 bases and J 0 bases; nucleotides not matched to a gene: 6. Germline lookup yields CDR1 SGHAT and CDR2 FQNNGV. This CDR3 contains 15 residues. The CDR3 is CASSLSGTVNTEAFF. The CDR3 DNA is TGTGCCAGCAGCCTCAGTGGGACAGTGAACACTGAAGCTTTCTTT.

The V gene is TRBV3-1 (or the pseudogene TRBV3-2), the J gene TRBJ2-1; TRBD2 agrees at 11 bases. Per the germline V gene, CDR1 is LGHDT and CDR2 is YNNKEL (reference sequence). The CDR3 is made up of 16 amino acids. V gave up 1 base and J gave up 3 bases; unmatched junction bases: 2. The CDR3 reads CASSQVLAGDYNEQFF. In DNA, the CDR3 is TGTGCCAGCAGCCAAGTACTAGCGGGAGACTACAATGAGCAGTTCTTC.

The chain couples TRBV7-6 to TRBJ2-7; 7 nucleotides align to TRBD1. Trimming took 6 bases from V and 0 from J; bases not matched to a gene: 5. From germline, CDR1 is SGHVS and CDR2 FNYEAQ. There are 14 residues in the CDR3. The CDR3, as DNA: TGTGCCAGCAGGGAAACAGGGGTCTCCTACGAGCAGTACTTC. This codes for CASRETGVSYEQYF. The full variable domain, rest sourced from reference TRBV7-6 and TRBJ2-7, is GAGVSQSPRYKVTKRGQDVALRCDPISGHVSLYWYRQALGQGPEFLTYFNYEAQQDKSGLPNDRFSAERPEGSISTLTIQRTEQRDSAMYRCASRETGVSYEQYFGPGTRLTVT.

This chain joins TRBV11-2 and TRBJ1-6; possibly TRBD1 for D (5 bases). The CDR3 totals 12 residues. Germline V gene data show CDR1 as SGHAT and CDR2 as FQNNGV. V lost 5 bases and J lost 7, with 6 bases in between. In DNA form, the CDR3 reads TGTGCCAGCAGCCCAGGGAATTCACCCCTCCACTTT. This translates into CASSPGNSPLHF.